Listed below are T cell receptor beta chains from one sample, sequenced in a study of blood T cell repertoires in COVID-19. Clones were read by immunoSEQ multiplex PCR, and TCRdb kept only the in-frame ones, dropping some. The data hold approximately 100,000 clones, with approximately 87% observed a single time. The material sequenced was peripheral blood. Receptors originate from a woman in her 70s with acute or convalescent COVID-19. Each CDR3 is given with its conserved first and last residue. The D gene is left open where the match is weak. Part of the rows lack a size; the others show once, few, many or a class for expanded clones.

v_call,clone_size,d_call,j_call,cdr3_nt,cdr3_aa
TRBV9,.,TRBD2,TRBJ2-3,TGTGCCAGCAGCGTAGGTGTGATTGGGGGGGGATTCGGCACAGATACGCAGTATTTT,CASSVGVIGGGFGTDTQYF
TRBV24-1,.,.,TRBJ2-3,TGTGCCACCAGTGTCGTAAATCGGGATACGCAGTATTTT,CATSVVNRDTQYF
TRBV14,few,.,TRBJ2-1,TGTGCCAGCAGCCAAGATAGCGACAATGAGCAGTTCTTC,CASSQDSDNEQFF
TRBV7-9,.,TRBD1,TRBJ1-5,TGTGCCAGCAGCCGGACAGGAGCAAATCAGCCCCAGCATTTT,CASSRTGANQPQHF
TRBV6-5,.,.,TRBJ1-2,TGTGCCAGCAGTTACGCCGGACTCATCCGAGGCTACACCTTC,CASSYAGLIRGYTF
TRBV24-1,.,.,TRBJ1-2,TGTGCCACCAGTGATCAGGGCTATGGCTACACCTTC,CATSDQGYGYTF
TRBV28,.,TRBD1,TRBJ1-5,TGTGCCAGCAGTTCGGGGTCCTGGACAGGGGGACTTCAGCCCCAGCATTTT,CASSSGSWTGGLQPQHF
TRBV4-2,once,.,TRBJ1-1,TGTGCCAGCAGCCAAGATCTTTTCGGGAACACTGAAGCTTTCTTT,CASSQDLFGNTEAFF
TRBV7-2,.,.,TRBJ1-2,TGTGCCAGCAGCGCCCGGGCTAACTATGGCTACACCTTC,CASSARANYGYTF
TRBV5-1,medium-sized,TRBD2,TRBJ2-1,TGCGCCAGCAGCTCGATCCTAGCGGGGGGGCAGTTCTTC,CASSSILAGGQFF
TRBV28,.,TRBD2,TRBJ2-1,TGTGCCAGCAGACTCCCGGGACTAGCGACGGGGCCCTACAATGAGCAGTTCTTC,CASRLPGLATGPYNEQFF
TRBV2,few,.,TRBJ2-1,TGTGCCAGCGGAAGTACAGGGAATGGTGAGCAGTTCTTC,CASGSTGNGEQFF
TRBV19,.,TRBD1,TRBJ2-5,TGTGCCAGTGCGACAGGGAATAGGGAGACCCAGTACTTC,CASATGNRETQYF
TRBV5-1,.,TRBD2,TRBJ2-3,TGCGCCAGCAGACTAGCGGGTACCACAGATACGCAGTATTTT,CASRLAGTTDTQYF
TRBV5-1,.,.,TRBJ1-2,TGCGCCAGCAAGGTAGGACAGAGCAACTATGGCTACACCTTC,CASKVGQSNYGYTF
TRBV2,.,.,TRBJ2-5,TGTGCCAGCAGCCCCAGAATCCTCCAAGAGACCCAGTACTTC,CASSPRILQETQYF
TRBV7-9,once,.,TRBJ1-2,TGTGCCAGCAGCCCTCAGGGGCTATGGGACTACACCTTC,CASSPQGLWDYTF
TRBV13,.,TRBD1,TRBJ2-1,TGTGCCAGCAGCGAATGGACAGGGGGTCTCTATGAGCAGTTCTTC,CASSEWTGGLYEQFF
TRBV30,.,.,TRBJ2-5,TGTGCCTGGAGTAACGCAGGGTCGAGCGAGACCCAGTACTTC,CAWSNAGSSETQYF
TRBV18,.,.,TRBJ1-1,TGTGCCAGCTCACCATTCCAGGAGGGCACTGAAGCTTTCTTT,CASSPFQEGTEAFF
TRBV6-4,.,.,TRBJ1-1,TGTGCCAGCAGACCCTCGGGATCCTATAATGAAGCTTTCTTT,CASRPSGSYNEAFF
TRBV5-1,.,.,TRBJ2-3,TGCGCCAGCAGCGAGAGTCCAGATACGCAGTATTTT,CASSESPDTQYF
TRBV5-1,.,.,TRBJ2-1,.,CASSLGVGPGLTYNEQFF
TRBV6-5,.,.,TRBJ2-1,TGTGCCAGCAGGCCCCACGTAGACAATGAGCAGTTCTTC,CASRPHVDNEQFF
TRBV5-6,.,.,TRBJ1-2,TGTGCCAGCAGCCACCGGAACAGAGACTATGGCTACACCTTC,CASSHRNRDYGYTF
TRBV11-3,.,.,TRBJ1-2,TGTGCCAGCAGCTTTCGGGGATCCCATGGCTACACCTTC,CASSFRGSHGYTF
TRBV5-4,once,TRBD1,TRBJ2-1,TGTGCCAGCAGCTTGGGGACAGGGGTGAATAATGAGCAGTTCTTC,CASSLGTGVNNEQFF
TRBV5-1,.,.,TRBJ2-5,TGCGCCAGCAGTTATATCCAGGGTCAGGAGACCCAGTACTTC,CASSYIQGQETQYF
TRBV10-2,.,TRBD1,TRBJ2-2,TGCGCCAGCAGGACCGGGACAGGGGGCGGTGGCGGGGAGCTGTTTTTT,CASRTGTGGGGGELFF
TRBV5-1,.,TRBD2,TRBJ2-3,TGCGCCAGCAGGGCCCGGGGACTAGCGGGGGAAACTAGCACAGATACGCAGTATTTT,CASRARGLAGETSTDTQYF
TRBV19,.,.,TRBJ1-2,TGTGCCAGTACCCCCCGGGGTACAGAGTATGGCTACACCTTC,CASTPRGTEYGYTF
TRBV19,.,TRBD2,TRBJ2-1,TGTGCCAGTAGTATTCGCGCGGGAGGGCTGGGTAAAGAGCAGTTCTTC,CASSIRAGGLGKEQFF
TRBV6-4,few,.,TRBJ1-2,TGTGCCAGCACCTACTCAGCGGAGTCTAACTATGGCTACACCTTC,CASTYSAESNYGYTF
TRBV5-1,.,.,TRBJ2-5,TGCGCCAGCAGCTTGGAAATCGACAATCAAGAGACCCAGTACTTC,CASSLEIDNQETQYF
TRBV3-1/TRBV3-2,.,.,TRBJ2-3,TGTGCCAGCAGCCAACGGGTAGGGGGGGGATCTAGCACAGATACGCAGTATTTT,CASSQRVGGGSSTDTQYF
TRBV25-1,.,.,TRBJ1-1,TGTGCCAGCAGTGACTCCTACAGGGTAATGGACACTGAAGCTTTCTTT,CASSDSYRVMDTEAFF
TRBV4-2,.,TRBD1,TRBJ2-1,TGTGCCAGCAGCCAAGATTGGGACAGGGATTACAATGAGCAGTTCTTC,CASSQDWDRDYNEQFF
TRBV7-9,once,.,TRBJ2-2,TGTGCCAGCAGCCCAGGGGCGGGCACCGGGGAGCTGTTTTTT,CASSPGAGTGELFF
TRBV11-2,once,.,TRBJ2-1,TGTGCCAGCAGCTTTCAGGGGGGCCCGGGAGATGAGCAGTTCTTC,CASSFQGGPGDEQFF
TRBV27,.,.,TRBJ1-5,TGTGCCAGCAGATTAGATTTTAGTCAGCCCCAGCATTTT,CASRLDFSQPQHF
TRBV3-1/TRBV3-2,.,TRBD2,TRBJ2-5,TGTGCCAGCAGCCTCGGACTAGCGATCCAAGAGACCCAGTACTTC,CASSLGLAIQETQYF
TRBV28,.,TRBD1,TRBJ1-2,TGTGCCAGCAGTTTGGGACAGGCGCTTACCTATGGCTACACCTTC,CASSLGQALTYGYTF
TRBV4-1,.,.,TRBJ1-4,TGCGCCAGCAGCCAGGGAGAGGTGACTAATGAAAAACTGTTTTTT,CASSQGEVTNEKLFF
TRBV18,.,.,TRBJ2-5,TGTGCCAGCTCACCAGACAGCCGGGAGACCCAGTACTTC,CASSPDSRETQYF
TRBV5-1,.,TRBD1,TRBJ2-6,TGCGCCAGCATGACAGGACAGGCCTCTGGGGCCAACGTCCTGACTTTC,CASMTGQASGANVLTF
TRBV7-2,once,.,TRBJ1-2,TGTGCCAGCAGCGCGACGGGGGGGCTCAACTATGGCTACACCTTC,CASSATGGLNYGYTF